This T cell receptor beta chain was recovered during a study of blood T cell repertoires in COVID-19. Study-level information: There were acute and convalescent COVID-19 samples, and they came from the United States, Italy and Spain. The cDNA or gDNA used as material had been derived from T cells, B-cell-depleted T cells, or PBMCs.

The CDR3 length is 13 residues. The V end lost 5 bases, the J end lost 4 bases, and 11 bases lay between the germline ends. From germline, CDR1 is MNHEY and CDR2 SVGEGT. Assay: immunoSEQ multiplex PCR; the TCRdb copy retains only in-frame clones and omits some. The repertoire holds about 150,000 clones, approximately 91% seen once, with 2.4% in the top ten. Sequencing was carried out using peripheral blood. The chain combines TRBV6-2 or TRBV6-3 with TRBJ2-5; D possibly corresponds to TRBD1 (5 bases). This sequence was found in a woman aged 70-85 years with acute or convalescent COVID-19. DNA for the CDR3: TGTGCCAGCAGTCCCAGGGTCCCAGAGACCCAGTACTTC. Translated, it gives CASSPRVPETQYF.